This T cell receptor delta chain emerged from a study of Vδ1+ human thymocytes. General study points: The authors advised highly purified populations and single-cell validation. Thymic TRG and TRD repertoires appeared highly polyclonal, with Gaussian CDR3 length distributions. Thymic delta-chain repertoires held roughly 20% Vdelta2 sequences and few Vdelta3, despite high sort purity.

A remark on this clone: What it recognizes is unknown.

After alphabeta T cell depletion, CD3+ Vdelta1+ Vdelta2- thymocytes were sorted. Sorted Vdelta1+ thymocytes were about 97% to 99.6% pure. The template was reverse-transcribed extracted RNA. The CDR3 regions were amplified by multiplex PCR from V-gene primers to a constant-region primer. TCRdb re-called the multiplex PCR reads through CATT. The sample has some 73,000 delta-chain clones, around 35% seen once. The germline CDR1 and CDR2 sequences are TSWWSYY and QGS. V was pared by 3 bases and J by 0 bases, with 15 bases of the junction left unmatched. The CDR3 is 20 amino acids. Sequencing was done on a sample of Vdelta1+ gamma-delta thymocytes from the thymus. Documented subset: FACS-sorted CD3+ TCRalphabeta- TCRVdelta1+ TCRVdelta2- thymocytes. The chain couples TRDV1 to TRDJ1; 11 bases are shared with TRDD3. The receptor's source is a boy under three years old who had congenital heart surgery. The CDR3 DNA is TGTGCTCTTGGGGACCTGCCTTACTGGGGGATAGGGGGGTACACCGATAAACTCATCTTT. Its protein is CALGDLPYWGIGGYTDKLIF.